The 11 T cell receptor beta chains in this list originate from one sample, sequenced in a study of Ad26.COV2.S vaccination and SARS-CoV-2 variants. Profiling relied on immunoSEQ multiplex PCR, and the TCRdb table lists in-frame clones only, not all of them. The table includes 150,000 to 200,000 clones, roughly 89% detected once. Sequenced material: peripheral blood, taken after recovery from COVID-19. The receptors were gathered from a human donor who had recovered from COVID-19.

The rearrangement joins TRBV10-2 to TRBJ2-7; 13 positions agree with TRBD2. Germline V CDR1 and CDR2: WSHSY, SAAADI. The CDR3 totals 15 residues. V was pared by 6 bases and J by 5 bases, with 7 bases of the junction left unmatched. The CDR3 sequence is CASRGLAGVIDEQYF. Here the CDR3 DNA reads TGCGCCAGCAGAGGACTAGCGGGAGTCATTGACGAGCAGTACTTC.

This sequence joins TRBV2 and TRBJ1-6, with D uncertain. CDR1 SNHLY and CDR2 FYNNEI come from the germline V gene. Trimming stripped 6 bases from V and 7 bases from J, with 13 bases between. CDR3 length: 14 residues. The CDR3 region has the DNA TGTGCCAGCAGAAGCGGACCGAAGAATTCACCCCTCCACTTT. Translation: CASRSGPKNSPLHF.

This clone occurred many times. This chain joins TRBV4-1 and TRBJ2-3, with 7 bases matching TRBD1. From germline, CDR1 is MGHRA and CDR2 YSYEKL. The CDR3 is 15 amino acids. V lost 5 bases, J lost 0 bases, and 5 bases stayed unmatched. CDR3 region: CASSIDRASTDTQYF. The CDR3 bases are TGCGCCAGCAGCATCGACAGGGCCAGCACAGATACGCAGTATTTT.

This clone has just one count. This chain joins TRBV10-1 and TRBJ2-1, with D tentatively TRBD2 (6 bases). Germline CDR1 and CDR2: WNHNN and SYGVQD (reference sequence). This CDR3 spans 14 amino acids. V lost 1 base to trimming and J lost 7 bases, with 11 bases between them. DNA of the CDR3: TGCGCCAGCAGTGAGTGGGGGGAGCGGAATGAGCAGTTCTTC. It codes for CASSEWGERNEQFF.

The chain is built from TRBV29-1 and TRBJ1-1; D may be TRBD1 (5 bases). The CDR3 totals 11 residues. The germline V gene encodes CDR1 SQVTM and CDR2 ANQGSEA. CDR3 loop: CSSTANTEAFF. The CDR3 nucleotides read TGCAGTTCGACAGCGAACACTGAAGCTTTCTTT.

The genes are TRBV5-1 and TRBJ2-3; no clear D. V lost 4 bases, J lost 4 bases, and 13 bases lay in between. The CDR3 spans 14 residues. Per the germline V gene, CDR1 is SGHRS and CDR2 is YFSETQ. Written as DNA, the CDR3 is TGCGCCAGCAGCCTAACGCTCGAAGCAGATACGCAGTATTTT. Translated, it gives CASSLTLEADTQYF.

The J gene is TRBJ2-6, the V gene TRBV4-1; D remains ambiguous. Trimming removed 1 base at V and 0 bases at J, with 7 bases between. Per germline, CDR1 MGHRA and CDR2 YSYEKL. CDR3 length equals 16 residues. The CDR3 region is CASSQVFLSGANVLTF. In DNA, the CDR3 is TGCGCCAGCAGCCAAGTCTTTCTCTCTGGGGCCAACGTCCTGACTTTC.

This chain joins TRBV27 and TRBJ2-1; TRBD2 might be the D (6 bases). The V end was cut by 5 bases, the J end by 10 bases, with 15 bases between. This CDR3 region has 13 residues. Germline CDR1 is MNHEY and CDR2 is SMNVEV (reference sequence). This CDR3 reads CASSPVLANEQFF. Here the CDR3 DNA reads TGTGCCAGCAGTCCCGTACTAGCCAACGAGCAGTTCTTC.

The CDR3 loop is CASTLGPPPTDTQYF. The CDR3, as DNA: TGTGCCAGCACCCTCGGACCGCCTCCCACAGATACGCAGTATTTT. The genes are TRBV4-2 and TRBJ2-3; D is unclear. Germline values: CDR1 LGHNA, CDR2 YNFKEQ. The ends were cut back, 7 bases at V and 2 bases at J, with 16 bases in the middle. The length of the CDR3 is 15 residues.

This chain connects TRBV7-2 to TRBJ2-1; TRBD2 might be the D (5 bases). V was shortened by 1 base and J by 1 base, with 17 bases between the two germline ends. The CDR3 is 18 residues long. Germline V gives CDR1 SGHTA, CDR2 FQGNSA. The CDR3 nucleotides read TGTGCCAGCAGCTTAGGTGTTGTGAGGGCCTATTCCTACAATGAGCAGTTCTTC. Residues: CASSLGVVRAYSYNEQFF.

The V gene is TRBV27, the J gene TRBJ1-1, with D tentatively TRBD1 (5 bases). This CDR3 is 15 amino acids long. V lost 3 bases, J lost 6 bases, and 17 bases lay in between. The V gene's germline CDR1 is MNHEY and CDR2 SMNVEV (reference sequence). The CDR3 DNA reads TGTGCCAGCAGTTTGGAGGGCACTGAACAGGCTGAAGCTTTCTTT. This encodes CASSLEGTEQAEAFF.